Listed below are T cell receptor beta chains from one sample, sequenced in a study of CD8+CD57+ T cells in acquired aplastic anemia. TCRdb processed the reads anew with MiXCR; each CDR3 protein has one entry. Of fewer than 200,000 distinct CDR3 sequences detected, about 60% appear once; the ten largest clones hold less than 55%. Sequenced material: sorted CD4+, CD8+, or CD8+CD57+ T cells (not recorded which) from PBMCs. The receptors were sampled from a human donor in good health. The conserved cysteine and the conserved F or W are not part of the CDR3 here. Fields, in order: D gene, V gene, J gene, CDR3 protein. D genes are given only for firm matches.

-,TRBV6-6,TRBJ2-1,ASSYRDTNYNEQF
TRBD1,TRBV7-2,TRBJ1-4,ASSSGQGPEKLF
-,TRBV7-2,TRBJ2-5,ASSLGPKETQY
-,TRBV7-9,TRBJ1-6,ASSPGDRDNSPLH
TRBD1,TRBV7-2,TRBJ1-6,ASSFGQGASPLH
TRBD1,TRBV20-1,TRBJ2-5,SARPTTGGPPQY
TRBD2,TRBV7-8,TRBJ2-3,ASSQDSGGEPDTQY
TRBD1,TRBV7-6,TRBJ2-3,ASSLLGPGQGADTQY
-,TRBV29-1,TRBJ1-6,SVTRNNSPLH
-,TRBV25-1,TRBJ1-1,ASMDSPMNTEAF
-,TRBV4-2,TRBJ2-7,ASSQPASYEQY
-,TRBV7-7,TRBJ2-5,ASSLEFGVLGTQY
-,TRBV25-1,TRBJ2-5,ASSVGWGVETQY
-,TRBV24-1,TRBJ1-5,ATSDYRDQPQH
-,TRBV20-1,TRBJ1-2,SAPRDGDYGYT
-,TRBV29-1,TRBJ2-3,SVGLGADTQY
-,TRBV7-9,TRBJ1-1,ASTLTGRNTEAF
-,TRBV25-1,TRBJ1-1,ASSVSPTWGTEAF
-,TRBV19,TRBJ2-7,ASSALGGYEQY
-,TRBV9,TRBJ1-6,ASSVEPAQNSPLH
-,TRBV29-1,TRBJ1-4,SVEDPNEKLF
TRBD1,TRBV15,TRBJ1-4,ATSRPGQGVTNEKLF
TRBD2,TRBV2,TRBJ2-7,ASSYTSGPYEQY
-,TRBV9,TRBJ2-1,ASSVEGDIAYNEQF
-,TRBV15,TRBJ2-7,ATSRVGLTQY
-,TRBV24-1,TRBJ2-3,ATSDLESDTQY
-,TRBV20-1,TRBJ1-1,SADHRAAEAF
-,TRBV9,TRBJ2-7,ASSVSGTSYEQY
TRBD1,TRBV24-1,TRBJ2-2,ATSDRGQGGTGELF
-,TRBV9,TRBJ2-2,ASSAPRGTGELF
-,TRBV7-8,TRBJ2-1,ASSGQDTYNEQF
-,TRBV11-2,TRBJ1-3,ASSFLETGNTIY
-,TRBV11-2,TRBJ1-2,ASSSSGTDYGYT
-,TRBV2,TRBJ2-3,ASSEVSPGTQY
TRBD1,TRBV12-3/TRBV12-4,TRBJ2-7,ASSLGTVYEQY
-,TRBV10-3,TRBJ2-7,ASSVASGTYYEQY
TRBD1,TRBV12-5,TRBJ1-5,ASGPGTGSVQPQH
-,TRBV24-1,TRBJ2-5,ATSDSDSQETQY
TRBD1,TRBV24-1,TRBJ1-2,ATSEQGKYGYT
-,TRBV20-1,TRBJ2-6,SARRSAGANVLT
-,TRBV7-2,TRBJ1-1,ASSLTRSAEAF
TRBD2,TRBV5-1,TRBJ2-7,ASSLLAGSYEQY
-,TRBV7-2,TRBJ1-1,ASSSSGQGNAF
-,TRBV20-1,TRBJ2-7,SASAGTYEQY
-,TRBV15,TRBJ1-2,ATSTNLGVDYGYT
-,TRBV20-1,TRBJ2-7,SARERTPGSYEQY